What follows are 12 T cell receptor beta chains derived from one specimen sequenced in a study of blood T cell repertoires in COVID-19. Profiling relied on immunoSEQ multiplex PCR, and the TCRdb table lists in-frame clones only, not all of them. In the table there are about 250,000 clones, 85% of which are singletons. Sequencing used PBMCs or T cells enriched from blood (not recorded which). The origin of the receptors is a woman between 45 and 65 years old with acute COVID-19.

The J gene is TRBJ1-4, the V gene TRBV6-6; D gene uncertain. The CDR3 covers 12 residues. V lost 6 bases and J 8 bases, leaving 10 bases between the germline ends. Germline values: CDR1 MNHNY, CDR2 SVGAGI (reference sequence). The CDR3 spells CASRDRGEKLFF. The DNA for the CDR3 is TGTGCCAGCAGGGATAGAGGGGAAAAACTGTTTTTT.

The rearrangement uses TRBV7-8 and TRBJ1-4; no definite D call. The germline V gene encodes CDR1 SGHVS and CDR2 FQNEAQ. The V gene lost 5 bases and the J gene lost 1 base, with 8 bases spanning the gap. The CDR3 contains 14 residues. CDR3 in DNA: TGTGCCAGCAGCCCCCGTCTAACTAATGAAAAACTGTTTTTT. Translated, it gives CASSPRLTNEKLFF.

The chain couples TRBV9 to TRBJ1-2; possibly TRBD1 for D (5 bases). The CDR3 is 10 residues long. Germline CDR1 is SGDLS and CDR2 is YYNGEE. V gave up 3 bases and J gave up 10 bases, with 7 bases separating them. The chain's CDR3 is CASSGQNYTF. CDR3 nucleotides: TGTGCCAGCAGCGGACAGAACTACACCTTC.

This chain joins TRBV18 and TRBJ1-1; D ambiguous. V shed 0 bases and J shed 11 bases, with 16 bases lying between them. CDR1 is KGHSH, CDR2 LQKENI, per germline. The CDR3 contains 14 residues. The DNA for the CDR3 is TGTGCCAGCTCACCACCGATGGACGTAGGGAGCGCTTTCTTT. This codes for CASSPPMDVGSAFF. The full variable domain, rest sourced from reference TRBV18 and TRBJ1-1, is NAGVMQNPRHLVRRRGQEARLRCSPMKGHSHVYWYRQLPEEGLKFMVYLQKENIIDESGMPKERFSAEFPKEGPSILRIQQVVRGDSAAYFCASSPPMDVGSAFFGQGTRLTVV.

The gene calls are TRBV5-5 and TRBJ1-2; TRBD1 matches at 8 bases. The CDR3 runs 15 residues. Germline CDR1 and CDR2: SGHKS and YYEKEE (reference sequence). V dropped 2 bases and J dropped 3; count of bases not matched to a gene: 6. CDR3 protein: CASSLRRQGYYGYTF. CDR3 bases: TGTGCCAGCAGCTTAAGGCGACAGGGGTACTATGGCTACACCTTC.

In this sample, this clone turned up a few times. The chain combines TRBV5-1 with TRBJ2-2, with D possibly being TRBD1 (7 bases). The CDR3 has 16 residues. The V and J ends lost 0 bases and 4 bases respectively, with 13 bases between them. CDR1 and CDR2 (germline): SGHRS, YFSETQ. CDR3 loop: CASSLVGGGATGELFF. As DNA, the CDR3 is TGCGCCAGCAGCTTGGTCGGAGGGGGCGCCACCGGGGAGCTGTTTTTT.

J is TRBJ2-1 and V is TRBV12-3 or TRBV12-4; D is unclear. The V gene lost 6 bases and the J gene lost 12 bases, with 15 bases spanning the gap. This CDR3 comprises 12 residues. CDR3 nucleotide sequence: TGTGCCAGCAGCCCTTTGAGGTCCGGGCAGTTCTTC. This translates into CASSPLRSGQFF.

This CDR3 is CASSPGGGGKGYTF. The CDR3 DNA reads as TGTGCCAGCAGCCCGGGGGGGGGAGGAAAAGGCTACACCTTC. The chain uses TRBV11-2 and TRBJ1-2; the D gene is possibly TRBD1 (5 bases). The V gene's germline CDR1 is SGHAT and CDR2 FQNNGV. V was shortened by 5 bases and J by 8 bases, with 18 bases between the two germline ends. The CDR3 spans 14 residues.

V is TRBV30 and J is TRBJ1-1, with D perhaps matching TRBD1 (6 bases). Germline CDR1 is GTSNPN and CDR2 is SVGIG (reference sequence). V lost 3 bases and J lost 5, with 19 bases in between. The CDR3 length is 15 residues. The CDR3 coding sequence is TGTGCCTGGAGGGGAGACAGGACTTTGGTGACTGAAGCTTTCTTT. Protein product: CAWRGDRTLVTEAFF.

The chain joins TRBV19 to TRBJ1-5; D uncertain. The V gene lost 7 bases and the J gene lost 2 bases, with 15 bases spanning the gap. Germline V lookup: CDR1 LNHDA, CDR2 SQIVND (reference sequence). The CDR3 runs 15 residues. The CDR3 nucleotides read TGTGCCAGTATCCCCGCTAATGAAGGCAATCAGCCCCAGCATTTT. Translated, it gives CASIPANEGNQPQHF.

The V gene is TRBV4-1, the J gene TRBJ2-3, with 7 nucleotides matching TRBD1. The ends lost 0 bases at V and 6 bases at J; junction bases unmatched: 9. The CDR3 consists of 16 residues. Looked up from germline, CDR1 is MGHRA and CDR2 is YSYEKL. CDR3 sequence: CASSQEGAVRGDTQYF. The CDR3 DNA reads as TGCGCCAGCAGCCAAGAAGGGGCGGTCAGGGGGGATACGCAGTATTTT.

CDR3 nucleotide sequence: TGCGCCAGCAGCCCACCCGACAGCTCCTACGAGCAGTACTTC. Translating gives CASSPPDSSYEQYF. This rearrangement joins TRBV4-1 to TRBJ2-7, with D possibly matching TRBD1 (5 bases). In germline, CDR1 is MGHRA, CDR2 YSYEKL. The V and J ends lost 4 bases and 0 bases respectively, with 10 bases between them. The CDR3 covers 14 residues.